The clone carrying this T cell receptor (beta chain) was found many times. Antigen: not known. Each donor was a Caucasian adult residing in Nashville, Tennessee. The assay was run at deep level. Sequencing was performed with immunoSEQ multiplex PCR; in TCRdb, only in-frame clones are kept and a portion is missing. This table holds approximately 500,000 clones, over 70% found once. These data originate in a study of shared clonotypes between healthy human individuals. Study observations and caveats: Apart from blood, nothing was sampled; tissue repertoires likely differ. Limitation of the genetic and exposure-history diversity represented came from the few donors.

The CDR3 loop spans 14 amino acids. Germline CDR1 and CDR2: LGHNA and YSLEER. This clonotype originated in a woman in her 40s in good health. Some clones in this sample may be carry-over from other donors' samples. The sequenced sample consisted of PBMCs. The chain has TRBV4-3 and TRBJ2-5, with D tentatively TRBD2 (6 bases). Judging by the DNA end, TRBJ2-7 fits better; the J call may be wrong. The CDR3 DNA sequence: TGCGCCAGCAGCCAAGGTAGCGGAACCTACGAGCAGTACTTC. Translated, it gives CASSQGSGTYEQYF.